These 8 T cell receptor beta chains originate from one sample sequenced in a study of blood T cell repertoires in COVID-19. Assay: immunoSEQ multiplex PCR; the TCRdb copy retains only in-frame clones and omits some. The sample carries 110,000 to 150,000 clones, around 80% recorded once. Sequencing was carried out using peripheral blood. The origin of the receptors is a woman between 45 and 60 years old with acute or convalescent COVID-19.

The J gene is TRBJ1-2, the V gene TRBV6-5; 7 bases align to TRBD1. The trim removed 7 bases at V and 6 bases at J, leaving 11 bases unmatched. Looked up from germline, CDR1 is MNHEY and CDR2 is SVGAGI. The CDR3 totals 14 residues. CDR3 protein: CASIFRDSRNGYTF. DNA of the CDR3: TGTGCCAGCATTTTCCGGGACAGCCGCAATGGCTACACCTTC.

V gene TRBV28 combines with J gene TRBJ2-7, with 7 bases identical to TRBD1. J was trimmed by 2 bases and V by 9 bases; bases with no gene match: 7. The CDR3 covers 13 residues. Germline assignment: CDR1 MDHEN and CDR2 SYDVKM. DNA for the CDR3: TGTGCCAGTGAGACAGGGCGGGCCTACGAGCAGTACTTC. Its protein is CASETGRAYEQYF.

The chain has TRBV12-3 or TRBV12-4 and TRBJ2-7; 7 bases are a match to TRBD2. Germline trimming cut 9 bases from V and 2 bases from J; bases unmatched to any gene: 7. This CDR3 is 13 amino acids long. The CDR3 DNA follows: TGTGCCAGTGGGGGGGTAGCAGCCTACGAGCAGTACTTC. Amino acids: CASGGVAAYEQYF.

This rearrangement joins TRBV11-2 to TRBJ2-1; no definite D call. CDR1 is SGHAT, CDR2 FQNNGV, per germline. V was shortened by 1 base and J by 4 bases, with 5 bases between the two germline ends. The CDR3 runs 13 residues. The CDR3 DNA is TGTGCCAGCAGCTTAGCTAGTTACAATGAGCAGTTCTTC. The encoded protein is CASSLASYNEQFF.

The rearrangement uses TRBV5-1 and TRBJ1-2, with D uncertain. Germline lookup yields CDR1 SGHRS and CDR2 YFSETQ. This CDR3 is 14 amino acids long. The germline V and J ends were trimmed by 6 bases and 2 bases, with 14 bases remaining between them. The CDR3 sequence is CASTGSADNYGYTF. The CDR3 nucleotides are TGCGCCAGCACAGGCTCCGCCGACAACTATGGCTACACCTTC.

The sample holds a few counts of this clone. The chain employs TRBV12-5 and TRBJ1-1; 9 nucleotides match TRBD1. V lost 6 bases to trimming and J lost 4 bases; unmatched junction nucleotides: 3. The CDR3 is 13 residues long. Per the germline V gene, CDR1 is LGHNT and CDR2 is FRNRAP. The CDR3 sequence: CASGVTGGTEAFF. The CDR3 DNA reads TGTGCTAGTGGAGTGACAGGGGGCACTGAAGCTTTCTTT.

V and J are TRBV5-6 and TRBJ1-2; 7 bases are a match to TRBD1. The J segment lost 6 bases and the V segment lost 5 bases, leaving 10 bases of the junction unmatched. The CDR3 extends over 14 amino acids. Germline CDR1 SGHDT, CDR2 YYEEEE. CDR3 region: CASRGKGGGHGYTF. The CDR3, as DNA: TGTGCCAGCAGGGGGAAAGGAGGGGGCCATGGCTACACCTTC.

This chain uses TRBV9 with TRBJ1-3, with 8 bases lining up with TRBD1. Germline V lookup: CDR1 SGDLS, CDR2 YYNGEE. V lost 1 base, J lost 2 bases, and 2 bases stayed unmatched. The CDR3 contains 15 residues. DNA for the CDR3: TGTGCCAGCAGCGTACAGGGGGCCGCTGGAAACACCATATATTTT. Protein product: CASSVQGAAGNTIYF.